This T cell receptor beta chain was documented in a study of blood T cell repertoires in COVID-19. Study details: Specimens from acute and convalescent COVID-19 originated in the United States, Italy and Spain. Nucleic acid was either cDNA or gDNA, and it came from T cells, B-cell-depleted T cells, or PBMCs.

While infection was still active, Seattle patients were enrolled and then followed longitudinally. Authors' analysis steps: Amplified reference gene primers provided the basis for estimating nucleated cell counts. Measured with immunoSEQ multiplex PCR; TCRdb has only the in-frame clones, and not every one. V, J and clone size derive from that table, while D and trimming were established from the DNA sequence. The sample comprises fewer than 300,000 clones, about nine tenths of which are singletons, and 10% to 15% rests with the top ten. CDR1 and CDR2 (germline): MNHEY, SVGAGI. V was trimmed by 6 bases and J by 1 base, leaving 16 bases between them. This CDR3 contains 15 residues.

The V and J genes are TRBV6-5 and TRBJ2-7, with D perhaps TRBD2 (5 bases). The sample consisted of peripheral blood. This clonotype was obtained from a woman aged 25 to 45 with COVID-19, enrolled during active disease. For the CDR3, the DNA is TGTGCCAGCAGCGCCGAGCCGGGGAGTTCCTACGAGCAGTACTTC. It encodes CASSAEPGSSYEQYF.